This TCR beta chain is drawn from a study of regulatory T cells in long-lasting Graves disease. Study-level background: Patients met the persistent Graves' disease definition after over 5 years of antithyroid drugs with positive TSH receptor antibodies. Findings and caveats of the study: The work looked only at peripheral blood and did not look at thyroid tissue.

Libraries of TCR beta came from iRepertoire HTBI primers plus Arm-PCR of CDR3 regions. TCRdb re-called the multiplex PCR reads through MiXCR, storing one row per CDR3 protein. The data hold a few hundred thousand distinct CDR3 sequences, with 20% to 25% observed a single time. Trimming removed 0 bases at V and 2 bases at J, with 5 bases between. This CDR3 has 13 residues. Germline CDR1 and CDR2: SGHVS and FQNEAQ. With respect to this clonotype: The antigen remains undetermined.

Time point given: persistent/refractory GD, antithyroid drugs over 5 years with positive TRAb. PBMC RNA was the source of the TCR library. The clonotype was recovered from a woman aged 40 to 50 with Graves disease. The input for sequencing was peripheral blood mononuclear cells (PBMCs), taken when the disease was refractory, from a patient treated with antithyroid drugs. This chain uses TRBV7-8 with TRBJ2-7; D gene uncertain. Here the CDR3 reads CASSLARPYEQYF. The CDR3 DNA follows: TGTGCCAGCAGCTTAGCGCGACCCTACGAGCAGTACTTC.